This note documents a single TCR beta chain sequence. Its target is unknown. Trimming removed 11 bases from V and 1 base from J, with 21 bases in between. Looked up from germline, CDR1 is SNHLY and CDR2 is FYNNEI. The CDR3 is 15 residues long. MiXCR, run by TCRdb on the 5' RACE reads, gives a single entry per CDR3 protein. The sample has some 220,000 distinct CDR3 sequences, roughly 6.6% seen once; the top ten hold 12% to 15%. The sample belongs to a study of CD8 T cells in ankylosing spondylitis. Findings of the study overall: Disease-linked clones, CD8+, were relatively rare in peripheral blood. In the blood and synovial fluid of reactive arthritis, some motif variants had been previously reported. Disease-associated clones were reportedly significantly overrepresented in matched ankylosing spondylitis synovial fluid. Fewer than ten highly homologous variants made up a TCR beta motif, and this motif appeared characteristic of ankylosing spondylitis blood.

The chain combines TRBV2 with TRBJ2-7; possible D gene TRBD1, 5 bases. The sample taken for sequencing was blood, either unsorted or a sorted T cell fraction (not recorded which). The sequence came from a male donor with ankylosing spondylitis. In nucleotides, the CDR3 is TGTGCCCTAGACAGAGCCGACTTACTTTCCTACGAGCAGTACTTC. It is translated as CALDRADLLSYEQYF.